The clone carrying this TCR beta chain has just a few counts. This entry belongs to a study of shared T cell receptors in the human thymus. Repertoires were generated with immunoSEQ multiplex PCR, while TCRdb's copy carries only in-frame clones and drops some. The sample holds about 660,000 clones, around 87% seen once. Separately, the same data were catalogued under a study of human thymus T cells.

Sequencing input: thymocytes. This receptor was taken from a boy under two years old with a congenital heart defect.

Here the CDR3 reads CASSVKGGRQETQYF. As DNA, the CDR3 is TGTGCCAGCAGCGTAAAGGGAGGCCGTCAAGAGACCCAGTACTTC. The chain combines TRBV9 with TRBJ2-5; tentative D call: TRBD2 (6 bases). The CDR3 consists of 15 residues. Trimming took 1 base from V and 2 from J, leaving 12 bases between them. Germline V gene lookup returns CDR1 SGDLS and CDR2 YYNGEE.